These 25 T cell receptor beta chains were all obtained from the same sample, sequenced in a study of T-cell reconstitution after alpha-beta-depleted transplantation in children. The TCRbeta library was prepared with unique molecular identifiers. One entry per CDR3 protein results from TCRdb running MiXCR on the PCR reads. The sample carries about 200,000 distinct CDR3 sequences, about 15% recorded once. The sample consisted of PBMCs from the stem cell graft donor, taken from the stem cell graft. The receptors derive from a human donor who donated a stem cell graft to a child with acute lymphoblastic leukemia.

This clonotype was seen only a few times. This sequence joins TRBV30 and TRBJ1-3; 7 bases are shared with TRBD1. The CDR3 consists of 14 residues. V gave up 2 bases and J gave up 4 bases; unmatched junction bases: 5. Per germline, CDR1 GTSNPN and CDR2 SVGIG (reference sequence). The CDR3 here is CAWSPGQQGNTIYF. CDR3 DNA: TGTGCCTGGAGTCCGGGACAGCAGGGAAACACCATATATTTT.

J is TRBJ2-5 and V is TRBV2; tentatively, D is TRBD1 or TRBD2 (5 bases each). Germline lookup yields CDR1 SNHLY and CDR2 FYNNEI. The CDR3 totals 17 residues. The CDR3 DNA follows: TGTACCTTCAGTCCCAGGGACGCCGGGCTGAGTGGGGAGACCCAGTACTTC. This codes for CTFSPRDAGLSGETQYF.

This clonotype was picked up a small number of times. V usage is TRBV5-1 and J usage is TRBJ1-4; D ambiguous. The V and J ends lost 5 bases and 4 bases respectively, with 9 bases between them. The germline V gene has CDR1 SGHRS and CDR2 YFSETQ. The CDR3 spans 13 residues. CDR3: CASSRDYNEKLFF. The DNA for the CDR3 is TGCGCCAGCAGTAGGGATTATAATGAAAAACTGTTTTTT. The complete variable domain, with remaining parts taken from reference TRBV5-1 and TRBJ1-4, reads KAGVTQTPRYLIKTRGQQVTLSCSPISGHRSVSWYQQTPGQGLQFLFEYFSETQRNKGNFPGRFSGRQFSNSRSEMNVSTLELGDSALYLCASSRDYNEKLFFGSGTQLSVL.

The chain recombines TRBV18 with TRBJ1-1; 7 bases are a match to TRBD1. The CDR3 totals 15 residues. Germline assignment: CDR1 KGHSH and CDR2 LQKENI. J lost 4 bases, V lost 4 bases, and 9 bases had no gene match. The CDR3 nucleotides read TGTGCCAGCTCACTCTCAGGACAGGATTCCACTGAAGCTTTCTTT. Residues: CASSLSGQDSTEAFF. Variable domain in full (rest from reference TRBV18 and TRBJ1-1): NAGVMQNPRHLVRRRGQEARLRCSPMKGHSHVYWYRQLPEEGLKFMVYLQKENIIDESGMPKERFSAEFPKEGPSILRIQQVVRGDSAAYFCASSLSGQDSTEAFFGQGTRLTVV.

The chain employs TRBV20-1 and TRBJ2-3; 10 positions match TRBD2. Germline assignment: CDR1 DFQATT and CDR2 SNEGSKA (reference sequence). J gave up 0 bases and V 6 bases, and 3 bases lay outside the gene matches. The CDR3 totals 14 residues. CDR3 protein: CSASLAGSTDTQYF. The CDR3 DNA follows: TGCAGTGCCTCACTAGCGGGAAGCACAGATACGCAGTATTTT.

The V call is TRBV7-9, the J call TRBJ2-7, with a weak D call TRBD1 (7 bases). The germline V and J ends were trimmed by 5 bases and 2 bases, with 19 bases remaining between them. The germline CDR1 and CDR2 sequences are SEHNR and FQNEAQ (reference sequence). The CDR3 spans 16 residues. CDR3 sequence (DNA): TGTGCCAGCAGCGGACTACAGGGGACAGAGACCTACGAGCAGTACTTC. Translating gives CASSGLQGTETYEQYF.

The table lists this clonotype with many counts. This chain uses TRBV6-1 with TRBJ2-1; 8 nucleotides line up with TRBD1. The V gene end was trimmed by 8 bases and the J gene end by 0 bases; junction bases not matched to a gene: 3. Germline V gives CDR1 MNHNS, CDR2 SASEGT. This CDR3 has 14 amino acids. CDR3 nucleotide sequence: TGTGCCAGCGACAGGGGATCCTCCTACAATGAGCAGTTCTTC. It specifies CASDRGSSYNEQFF.

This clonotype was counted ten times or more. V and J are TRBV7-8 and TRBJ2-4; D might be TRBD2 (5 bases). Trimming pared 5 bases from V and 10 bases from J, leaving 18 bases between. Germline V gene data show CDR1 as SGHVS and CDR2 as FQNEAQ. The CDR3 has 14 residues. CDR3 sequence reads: CASSPTRAVRIQYF. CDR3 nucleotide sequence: TGTGCCAGCAGCCCCACTAGGGCGGTTCGGATTCAGTACTTC.

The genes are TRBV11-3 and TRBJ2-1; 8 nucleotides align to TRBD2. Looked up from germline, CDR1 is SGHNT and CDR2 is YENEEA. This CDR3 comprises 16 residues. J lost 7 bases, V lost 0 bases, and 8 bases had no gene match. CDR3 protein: CASSLDSLAGRNEQFF. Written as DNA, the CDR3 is TGTGCCAGCAGCTTAGACTCCCTAGCGGGTCGTAATGAGCAGTTCTTC.

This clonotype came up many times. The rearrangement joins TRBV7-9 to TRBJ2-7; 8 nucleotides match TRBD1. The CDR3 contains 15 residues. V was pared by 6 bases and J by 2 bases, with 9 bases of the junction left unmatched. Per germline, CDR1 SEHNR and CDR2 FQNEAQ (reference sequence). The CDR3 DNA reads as TGTGCCAGCAGTGGCGGACAGGGCGGCCCCTACGAGCAGTACTTC. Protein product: CASSGGQGGPYEQYF.

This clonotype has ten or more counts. The CDR3 loop is CAISESELVNEQFF. In DNA, the CDR3 is TGTGCCATCAGTGAGTCGGAACTCGTCAATGAGCAGTTCTTC. The chain links TRBV10-3 to TRBJ2-1; D is unclear. Trimming removed 0 bases from V and 6 bases from J, with 9 bases in between. This CDR3 has 14 amino acids. Per germline, CDR1 ENHRY and CDR2 SYGVKD.

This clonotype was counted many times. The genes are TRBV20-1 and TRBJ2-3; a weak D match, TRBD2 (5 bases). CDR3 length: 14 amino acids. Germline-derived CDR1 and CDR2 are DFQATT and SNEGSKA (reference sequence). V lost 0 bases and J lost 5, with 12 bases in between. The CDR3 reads CSARERVWGDTQYF. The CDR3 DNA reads TGCAGTGCTAGAGAGAGGGTGTGGGGAGATACGCAGTATTTT.

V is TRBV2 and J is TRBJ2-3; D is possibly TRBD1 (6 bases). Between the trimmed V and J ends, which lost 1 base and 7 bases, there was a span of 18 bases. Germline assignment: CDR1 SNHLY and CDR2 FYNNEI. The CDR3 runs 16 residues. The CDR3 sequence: CASSEVQGIAPYTQYF. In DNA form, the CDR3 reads TGTGCCAGCAGTGAAGTCCAGGGGATAGCACCGTATACGCAGTATTTT.

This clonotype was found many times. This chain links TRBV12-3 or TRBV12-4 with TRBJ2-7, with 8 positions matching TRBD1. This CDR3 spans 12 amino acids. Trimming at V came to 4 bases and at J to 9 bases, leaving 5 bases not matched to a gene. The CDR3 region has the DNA TGTGCCAGCAGTTCGGCAACAGGGGGGCAGTACTTC. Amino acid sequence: CASSSATGGQYF.

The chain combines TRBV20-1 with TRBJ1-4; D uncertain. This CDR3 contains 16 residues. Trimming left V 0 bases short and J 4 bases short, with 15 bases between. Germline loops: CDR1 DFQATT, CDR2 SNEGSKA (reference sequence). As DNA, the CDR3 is TGCAGTGCTAGAGACCGACTTGCGATGGGTAATGAAAAACTGTTTTTT. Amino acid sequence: CSARDRLAMGNEKLFF.

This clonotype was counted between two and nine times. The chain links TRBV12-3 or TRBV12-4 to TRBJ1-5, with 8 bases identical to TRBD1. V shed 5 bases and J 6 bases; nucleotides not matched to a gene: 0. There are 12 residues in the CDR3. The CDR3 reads CASSDRGQPQHF. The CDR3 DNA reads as TGTGCCAGCAGTGACAGGGGTCAGCCCCAGCATTTT.

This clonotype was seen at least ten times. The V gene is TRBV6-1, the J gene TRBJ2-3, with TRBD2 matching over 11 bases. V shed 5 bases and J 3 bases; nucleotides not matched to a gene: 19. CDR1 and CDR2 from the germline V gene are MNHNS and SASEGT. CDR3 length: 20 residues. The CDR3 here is CASSKKLTSGSRFRTDTQYF. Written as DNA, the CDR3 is TGTGCCAGCAGTAAAAAATTAACTAGCGGGAGCCGTTTTCGGACAGATACGCAGTATTTT.

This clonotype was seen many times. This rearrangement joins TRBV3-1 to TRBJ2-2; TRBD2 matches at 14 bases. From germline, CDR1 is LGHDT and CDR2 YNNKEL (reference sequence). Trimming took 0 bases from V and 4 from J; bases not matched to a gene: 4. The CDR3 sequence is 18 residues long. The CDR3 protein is CASSQDLGLAGGTGELFF. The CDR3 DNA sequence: TGTGCCAGCAGCCAAGATCTAGGACTAGCGGGAGGCACCGGGGAGCTGTTTTTT. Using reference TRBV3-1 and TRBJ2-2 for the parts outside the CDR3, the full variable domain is DTAVSQTPKYLVTQMGNDKSIKCEQNLGHDTMYWYKQDSKKFLKIMFSYNNKELIINETVPNRFSPKSPDKAHLNLHINSLELGDSAVYFCASSQDLGLAGGTGELFFGEGSRLTVL.

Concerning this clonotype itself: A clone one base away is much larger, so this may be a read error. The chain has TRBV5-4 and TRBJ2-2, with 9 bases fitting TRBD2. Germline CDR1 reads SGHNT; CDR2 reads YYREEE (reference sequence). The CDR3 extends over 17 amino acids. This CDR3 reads CASSSSPSGEYTRELFF. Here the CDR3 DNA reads TGTGCCAGCAGCTCATCCCCTAGCGGGGAATACACCCGGGAGCTGTTTTTT.

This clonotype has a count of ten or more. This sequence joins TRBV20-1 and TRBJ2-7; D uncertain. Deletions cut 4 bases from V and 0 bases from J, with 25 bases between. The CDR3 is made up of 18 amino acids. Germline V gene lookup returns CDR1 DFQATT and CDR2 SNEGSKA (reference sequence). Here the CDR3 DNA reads TGCAGTGCTACAACTTACTTCCACCAAAGTGTAAACTCCTACGAGCAGTACTTC. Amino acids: CSATTYFHQSVNSYEQYF.

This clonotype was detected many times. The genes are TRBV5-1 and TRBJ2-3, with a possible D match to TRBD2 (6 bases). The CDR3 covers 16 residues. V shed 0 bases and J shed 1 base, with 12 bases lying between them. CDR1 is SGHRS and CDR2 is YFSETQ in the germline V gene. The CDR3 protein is CASSLVSGGGTDTQYF. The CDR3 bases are TGCGCCAGCAGCTTGGTTTCCGGGGGAGGCACAGATACGCAGTATTTT. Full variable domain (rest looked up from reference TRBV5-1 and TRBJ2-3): KAGVTQTPRYLIKTRGQQVTLSCSPISGHRSVSWYQQTPGQGLQFLFEYFSETQRNKGNFPGRFSGRQFSNSRSEMNVSTLELGDSALYLCASSLVSGGGTDTQYFGPGTRLTVL.

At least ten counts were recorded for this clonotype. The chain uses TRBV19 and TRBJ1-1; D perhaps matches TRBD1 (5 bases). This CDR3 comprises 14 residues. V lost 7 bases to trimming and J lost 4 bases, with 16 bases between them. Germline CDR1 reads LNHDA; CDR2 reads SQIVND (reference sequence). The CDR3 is CASTTGAGGTEAFF. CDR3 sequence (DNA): TGTGCCAGTACCACCGGGGCGGGGGGCACTGAAGCTTTCTTT.

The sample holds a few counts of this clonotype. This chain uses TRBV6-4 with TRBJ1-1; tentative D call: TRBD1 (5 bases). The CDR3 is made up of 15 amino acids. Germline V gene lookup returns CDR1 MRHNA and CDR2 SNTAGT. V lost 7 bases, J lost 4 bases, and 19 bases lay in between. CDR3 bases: TGTGCCAGCACCCAAATTTCAGGGTATCTCACTGAAGCTTTCTTT. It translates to CASTQISGYLTEAFF.

The CDR3 bases are TGTGCCAGCAGCTTAGTGGGACTAGCCCACGAGCAGTACTTC. This encodes CASSLVGLAHEQYF. The genes are TRBV7-2 and TRBJ2-7, with 9 bases identical to TRBD2. Germline V gene lookup returns CDR1 SGHTA and CDR2 FQGNSA. The CDR3 length is 14 residues. The trim removed 1 base at V and 5 bases at J, leaving 3 bases unmatched.

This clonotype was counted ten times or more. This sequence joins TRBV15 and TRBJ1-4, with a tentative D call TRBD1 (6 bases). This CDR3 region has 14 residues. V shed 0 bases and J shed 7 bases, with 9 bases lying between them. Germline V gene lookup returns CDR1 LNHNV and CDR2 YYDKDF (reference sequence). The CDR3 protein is CATSRDAGVEKLFF. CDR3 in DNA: TGTGCCACCAGCAGAGATGCAGGGGTTGAAAAACTGTTTTTT.